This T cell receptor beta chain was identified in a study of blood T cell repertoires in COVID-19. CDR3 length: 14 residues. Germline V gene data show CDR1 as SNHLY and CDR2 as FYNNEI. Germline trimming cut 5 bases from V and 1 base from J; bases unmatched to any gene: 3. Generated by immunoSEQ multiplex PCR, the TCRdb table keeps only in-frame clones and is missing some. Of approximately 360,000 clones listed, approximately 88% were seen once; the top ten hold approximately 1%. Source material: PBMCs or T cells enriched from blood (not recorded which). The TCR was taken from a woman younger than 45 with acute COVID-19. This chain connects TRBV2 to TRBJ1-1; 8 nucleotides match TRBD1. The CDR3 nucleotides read TGTGCCAGCAGTAAACAGGGGGGGAACACTGAAGCTTTCTTT. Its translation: CASSKQGGNTEAFF.